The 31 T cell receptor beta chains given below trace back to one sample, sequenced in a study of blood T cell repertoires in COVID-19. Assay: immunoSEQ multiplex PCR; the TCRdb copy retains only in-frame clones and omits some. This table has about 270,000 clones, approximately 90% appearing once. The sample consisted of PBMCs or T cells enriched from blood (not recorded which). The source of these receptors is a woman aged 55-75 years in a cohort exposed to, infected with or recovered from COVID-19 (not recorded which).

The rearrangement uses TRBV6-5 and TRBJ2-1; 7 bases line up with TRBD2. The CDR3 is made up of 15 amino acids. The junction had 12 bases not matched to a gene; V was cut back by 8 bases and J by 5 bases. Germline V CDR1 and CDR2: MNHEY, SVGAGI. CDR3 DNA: TGTGCCAGCCGTCGGGCGGGAGCGACTAACAATGAGCAGTTCTTC. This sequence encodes CASRRAGATNNEQFF.

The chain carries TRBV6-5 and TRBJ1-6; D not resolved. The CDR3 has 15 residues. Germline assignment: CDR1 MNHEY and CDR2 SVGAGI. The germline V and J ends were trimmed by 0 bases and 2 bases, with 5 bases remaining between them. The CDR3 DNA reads TGTGCCAGCAGTTACTCTCCAGCCTATAATTCACCCCTCCACTTT. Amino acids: CASSYSPAYNSPLHF.

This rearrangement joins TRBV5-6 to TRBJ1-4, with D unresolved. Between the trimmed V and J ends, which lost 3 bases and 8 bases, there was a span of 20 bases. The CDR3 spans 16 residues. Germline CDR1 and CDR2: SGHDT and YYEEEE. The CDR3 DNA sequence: TGTGCCAGCAGCTCTCTGAGGGTCTTGGGAAGGGAAAAACTGTTTTTT. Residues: CASSSLRVLGREKLFF.

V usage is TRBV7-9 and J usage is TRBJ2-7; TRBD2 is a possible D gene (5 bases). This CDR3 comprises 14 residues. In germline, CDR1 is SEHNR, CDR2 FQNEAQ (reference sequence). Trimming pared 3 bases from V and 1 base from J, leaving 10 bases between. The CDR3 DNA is TGTGCCAGCAGCTTGGTCGGGGAATCCTACGAGCAGTACTTC. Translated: CASSLVGESYEQYF.

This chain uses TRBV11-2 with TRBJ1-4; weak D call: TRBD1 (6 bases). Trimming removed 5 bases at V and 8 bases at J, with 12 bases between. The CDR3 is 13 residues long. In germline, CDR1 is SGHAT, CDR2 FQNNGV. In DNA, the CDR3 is TGTGCCAGCAGCCCCAGGGGATGGGAAAAACTGTTTTTT. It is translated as CASSPRGWEKLFF.

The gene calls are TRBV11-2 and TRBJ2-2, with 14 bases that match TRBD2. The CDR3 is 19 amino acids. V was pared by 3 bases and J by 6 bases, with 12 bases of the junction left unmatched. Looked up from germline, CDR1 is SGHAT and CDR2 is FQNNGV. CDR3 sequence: CASSFSTSGRARGSGELFF. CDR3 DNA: TGTGCCAGCAGCTTTTCGACTAGCGGGAGGGCCCGAGGGTCCGGGGAGCTGTTTTTT. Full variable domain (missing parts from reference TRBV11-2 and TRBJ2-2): EAGVAQSPRYKIIEKRQSVAFWCNPISGHATLYWYQQILGQGPKLLIQFQNNGVVDDSQLPKDRFSAERLKGVDSTLKIQPAKLEDSAVYLCASSFSTSGRARGSGELFFGEGSRLTVL.

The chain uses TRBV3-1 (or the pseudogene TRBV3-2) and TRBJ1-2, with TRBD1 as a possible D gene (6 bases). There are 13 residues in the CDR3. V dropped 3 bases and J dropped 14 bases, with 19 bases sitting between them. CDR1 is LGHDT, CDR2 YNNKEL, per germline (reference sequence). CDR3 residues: CASSQIQGGRGTF. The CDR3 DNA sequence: TGTGCCAGCAGCCAGATACAGGGAGGGAGAGGGACCTTC.

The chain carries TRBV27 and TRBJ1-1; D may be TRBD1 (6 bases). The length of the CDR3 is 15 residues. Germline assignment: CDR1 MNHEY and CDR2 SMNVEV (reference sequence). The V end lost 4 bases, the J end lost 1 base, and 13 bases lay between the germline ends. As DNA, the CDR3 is TGTGCCAGCAGTTATAACAGGGCTTGGAACACTGAAGCTTTCTTT. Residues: CASSYNRAWNTEAFF.

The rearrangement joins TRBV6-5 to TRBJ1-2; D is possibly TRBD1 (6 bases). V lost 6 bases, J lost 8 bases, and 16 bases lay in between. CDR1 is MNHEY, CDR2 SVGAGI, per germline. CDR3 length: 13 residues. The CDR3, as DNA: TGTGCCAGCAGCACGGGGGGGGCGCGAGGCTACACCTTC. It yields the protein CASSTGGARGYTF.

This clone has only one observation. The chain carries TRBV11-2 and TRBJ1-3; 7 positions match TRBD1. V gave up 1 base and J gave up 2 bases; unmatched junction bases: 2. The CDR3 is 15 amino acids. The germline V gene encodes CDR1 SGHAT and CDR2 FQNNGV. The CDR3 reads CASSLVRGTGNTIYF. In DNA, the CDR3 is TGTGCCAGCAGCTTAGTCAGGGGGACTGGAAACACCATATATTTT.

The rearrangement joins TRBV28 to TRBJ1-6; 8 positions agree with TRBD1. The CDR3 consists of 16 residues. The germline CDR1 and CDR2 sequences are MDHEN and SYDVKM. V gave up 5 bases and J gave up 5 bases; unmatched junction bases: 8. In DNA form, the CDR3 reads TGTGCCAGCAGTCAGACAGGGGCAGAGGATAATTCACCCCTCCACTTT. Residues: CASSQTGAEDNSPLHF.

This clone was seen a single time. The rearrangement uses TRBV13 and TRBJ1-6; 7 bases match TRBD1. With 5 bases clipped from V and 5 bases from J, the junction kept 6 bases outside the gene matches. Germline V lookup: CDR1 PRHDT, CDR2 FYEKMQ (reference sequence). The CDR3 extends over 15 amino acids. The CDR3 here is CASSVYRGDNSPLHF. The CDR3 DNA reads TGTGCCAGCAGCGTTTACAGGGGAGATAATTCACCCCTCCACTTT.

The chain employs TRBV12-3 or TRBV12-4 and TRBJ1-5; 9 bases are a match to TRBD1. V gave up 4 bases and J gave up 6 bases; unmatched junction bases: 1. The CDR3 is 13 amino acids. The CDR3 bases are TGTGCCAGCAGTTGGGACAGGGCTCAGCCCCAGCATTTT. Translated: CASSWDRAQPQHF.

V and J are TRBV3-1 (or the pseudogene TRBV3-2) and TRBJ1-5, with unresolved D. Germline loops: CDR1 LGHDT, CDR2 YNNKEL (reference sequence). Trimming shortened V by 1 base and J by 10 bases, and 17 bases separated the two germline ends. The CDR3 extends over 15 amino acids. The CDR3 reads CASSQGGLPRDPQHF. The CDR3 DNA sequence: TGTGCCAGCAGCCAAGGAGGGCTCCCGCGTGACCCCCAGCATTTT.

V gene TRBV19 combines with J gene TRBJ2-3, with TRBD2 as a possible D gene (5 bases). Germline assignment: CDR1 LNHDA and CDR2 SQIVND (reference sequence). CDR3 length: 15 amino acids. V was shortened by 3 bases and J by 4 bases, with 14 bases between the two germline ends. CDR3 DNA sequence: TGTGCCAGTAGTATGGACTTGGGTGGCGCAGATACGCAGTATTTT. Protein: CASSMDLGGADTQYF.

The CDR3 DNA reads as TGTGCCGCCGGTTCGGGGGTGAACACTGAAGCTTTCTTT. Translation: CAAGSGVNTEAFF. This chain connects TRBV10-3 to TRBJ1-1; weak D call: TRBD1 (5 bases). Germline V CDR1 and CDR2: ENHRY, SYGVKD. Trimming left V 11 bases short and J 0 bases short, with 13 bases between. The length of the CDR3 is 13 residues.

The CDR3 coding sequence is TGTGCCAGCAGCCAAGGGCAGGGGGCGGAGGGAAACACCATATATTTT. Residues: CASSQGQGAEGNTIYF. The chain links TRBV4-2 to TRBJ1-3, with 8 bases lining up with TRBD1. V dropped 1 base and J dropped 4; count of bases not matched to a gene: 6. The CDR3 length is 16 residues. The germline V gene encodes CDR1 LGHNA and CDR2 YNFKEQ.

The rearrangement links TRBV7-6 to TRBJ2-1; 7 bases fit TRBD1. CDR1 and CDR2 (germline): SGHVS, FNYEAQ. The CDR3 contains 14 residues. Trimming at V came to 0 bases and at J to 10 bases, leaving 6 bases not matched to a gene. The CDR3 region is CASSLARQGGEQFF. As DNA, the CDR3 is TGTGCCAGCAGCTTAGCCAGACAGGGCGGGGAGCAGTTCTTC. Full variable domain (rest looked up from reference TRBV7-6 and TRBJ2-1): GAGVSQSPRYKVTKRGQDVALRCDPISGHVSLYWYRQALGQGPEFLTYFNYEAQQDKSGLPNDRFSAERPEGSISTLTIQRTEQRDSAMYRCASSLARQGGEQFFGPGTRLTVL.

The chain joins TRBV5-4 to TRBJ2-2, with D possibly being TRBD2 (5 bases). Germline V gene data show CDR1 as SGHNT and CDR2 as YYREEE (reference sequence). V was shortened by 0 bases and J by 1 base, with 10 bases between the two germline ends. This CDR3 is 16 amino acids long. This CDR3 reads CASSLGGHVNTGELFF. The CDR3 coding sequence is TGTGCCAGCAGCTTGGGAGGGCACGTGAACACCGGGGAGCTGTTTTTT. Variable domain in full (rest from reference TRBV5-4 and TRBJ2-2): ETGVTQSPTHLIKTRGQQVTLRCSSQSGHNTVSWYQQALGQGPQFIFQYYREEENGRGNFPPRFSGLQFPNYSSELNVNALELDDSALYLCASSLGGHVNTGELFFGEGSRLTVL.

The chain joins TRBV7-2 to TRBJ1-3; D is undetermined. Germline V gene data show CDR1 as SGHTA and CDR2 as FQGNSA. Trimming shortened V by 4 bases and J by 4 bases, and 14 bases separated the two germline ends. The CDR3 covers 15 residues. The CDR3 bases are TGTGCCAGCAGCTCCCCGCGGGTGTCCGGAAACACCATATATTTT. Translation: CASSSPRVSGNTIYF.

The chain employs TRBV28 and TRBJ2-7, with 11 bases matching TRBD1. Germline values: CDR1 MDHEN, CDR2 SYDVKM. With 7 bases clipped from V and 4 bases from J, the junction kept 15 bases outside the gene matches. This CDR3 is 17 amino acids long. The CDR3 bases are TGTGCCAGCACCGGACAGGGGGCGGGCGGGAGAATTTACGAGCAGTACTTC. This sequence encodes CASTGQGAGGRIYEQYF.

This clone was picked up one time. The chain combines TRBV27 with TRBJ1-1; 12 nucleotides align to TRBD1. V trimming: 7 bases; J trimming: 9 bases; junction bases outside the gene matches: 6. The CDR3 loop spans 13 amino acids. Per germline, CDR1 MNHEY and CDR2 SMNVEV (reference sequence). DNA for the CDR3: TGTGCCAGCACCTCCGGGACAGGGGGCAAAGCTTTCTTT. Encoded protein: CASTSGTGGKAFF.

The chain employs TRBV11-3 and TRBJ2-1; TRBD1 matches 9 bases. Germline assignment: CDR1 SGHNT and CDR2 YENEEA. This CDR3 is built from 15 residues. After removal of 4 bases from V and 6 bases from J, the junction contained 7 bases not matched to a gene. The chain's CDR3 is CASSSPGQGRNEQFF. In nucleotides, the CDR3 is TGTGCCAGCAGCTCACCGGGACAGGGACGCAATGAGCAGTTCTTC.

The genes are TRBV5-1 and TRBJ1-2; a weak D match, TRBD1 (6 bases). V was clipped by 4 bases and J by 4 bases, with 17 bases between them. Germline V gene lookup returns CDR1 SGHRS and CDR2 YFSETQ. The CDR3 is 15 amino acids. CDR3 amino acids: CASSLSPQGPYGYTF. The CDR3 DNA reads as TGCGCCAGCAGCCTCAGCCCACAGGGCCCCTATGGCTACACCTTC.

CDR3 residues: CASTGTGELFF. CDR3 DNA sequence: TGTGCCAGCACCGGCACCGGGGAGCTGTTTTTT. The chain joins TRBV27 to TRBJ2-2; no clear D gene. V shed 7 bases and J shed 4 bases, with 4 bases lying between them. The CDR3 consists of 11 residues. Looked up from germline, CDR1 is MNHEY and CDR2 is SMNVEV (reference sequence).

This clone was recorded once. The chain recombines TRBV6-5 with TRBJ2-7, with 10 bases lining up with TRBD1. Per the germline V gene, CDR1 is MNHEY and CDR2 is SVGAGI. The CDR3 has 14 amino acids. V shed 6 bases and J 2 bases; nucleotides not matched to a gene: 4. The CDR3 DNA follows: TGTGCCAGCAGGGGGACAGGGGTTACCTACGAGCAGTACTTC. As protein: CASRGTGVTYEQYF.

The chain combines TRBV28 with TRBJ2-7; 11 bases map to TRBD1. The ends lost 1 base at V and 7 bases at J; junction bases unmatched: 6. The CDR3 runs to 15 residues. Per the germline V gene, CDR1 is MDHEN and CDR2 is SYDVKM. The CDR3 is CASSLYGQGAGEQYF. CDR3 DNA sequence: TGTGCCAGCAGTTTATATGGACAGGGGGCGGGTGAGCAGTACTTC.

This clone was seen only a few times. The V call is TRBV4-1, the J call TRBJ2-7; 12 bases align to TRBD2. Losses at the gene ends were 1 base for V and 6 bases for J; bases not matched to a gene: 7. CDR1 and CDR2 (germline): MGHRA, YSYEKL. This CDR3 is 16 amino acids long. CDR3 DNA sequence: TGCGCCAGCAGCCAAGGACTAGCGGGAGTTAGGGTCGAGCAGTACTTC. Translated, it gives CASSQGLAGVRVEQYF.

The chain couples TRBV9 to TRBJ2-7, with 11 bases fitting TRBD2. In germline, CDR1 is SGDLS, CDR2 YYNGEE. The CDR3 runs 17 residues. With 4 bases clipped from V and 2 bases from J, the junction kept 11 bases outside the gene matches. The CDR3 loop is CASSPSSLAGGAYEQYF. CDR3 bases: TGTGCCAGCAGCCCCTCATCCCTAGCGGGAGGCGCCTACGAGCAGTACTTC.

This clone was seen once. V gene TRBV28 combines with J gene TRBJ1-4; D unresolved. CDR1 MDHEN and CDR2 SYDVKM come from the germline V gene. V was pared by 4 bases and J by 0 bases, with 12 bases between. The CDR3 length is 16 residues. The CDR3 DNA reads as TGTGCCAGCAGTTCTGTCTCCAGATCAACTAATGAAAAACTGTTTTTT. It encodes CASSSVSRSTNEKLFF.

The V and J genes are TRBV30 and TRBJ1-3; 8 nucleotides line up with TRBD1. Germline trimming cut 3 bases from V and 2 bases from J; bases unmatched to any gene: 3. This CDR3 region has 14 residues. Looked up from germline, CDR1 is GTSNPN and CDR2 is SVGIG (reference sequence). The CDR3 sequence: CAWSPGGTGNTIYF. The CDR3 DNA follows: TGTGCCTGGAGCCCAGGGGGCACTGGAAACACCATATATTTT.